The clone carrying this T cell receptor (beta chain) appeared a single time. The antigen remains unidentified. The sample belongs to a study of cytomegalovirus exposure and HLA in healthy donors. Study-wide points: The classifier was said to identify cytomegalovirus status with high specificity and sensitivity. TCR sequences were mostly rare, though some public TCRs occurred in many donors. A few chains linked to CMV were shown in vitro to be specific for CMV antigens. According to the study, around 150 TCR beta chains were cytomegalovirus-associated.

Losses at the gene ends were 0 bases for V and 6 bases for J; bases not matched to a gene: 12. The CDR3 runs to 18 residues. CDR1 and CDR2 (germline): SGHDT, YYEEEE. Profiling relied on immunoSEQ multiplex PCR, and the TCRdb table lists in-frame clones only, not all of them. The sample has some 140,000 clones; nearly 90% are singletons. Sequenced sample: PBMCs. The chain carries TRBV5-6 and TRBJ2-2; the match to TRBD1 covers 9 bases. The source of this sequence is a young woman in good health and CMV-seropositive. This chain's CDR3 is CASSLEGWGQGSAGELFF. CDR3 DNA: TGTGCCAGCAGCTTGGAGGGGTGGGGACAGGGAAGTGCCGGGGAGCTGTTTTTT.